This T cell receptor beta chain was found in a study of T cells after yellow fever vaccination. Findings and caveats of the study: Clonotypes found in both CD4 and CD8 compartments made up a small share.

Trimming stripped 8 bases from V and 5 bases from J, with 20 bases between. The germline gives CDR1 SGHRS, CDR2 YFSETQ. CDR3 length equals 15 residues. TCRdb re-called the 5' RACE reads through MiXCR, storing one row per CDR3 protein. The table includes approximately 120,000 distinct CDR3 sequences, about 7.4% detected once. This clonotype has a count of ten or more. What it binds is not known. The sequences come from CD4+ T cells sorted from PBMCs, collected approximately 11 days after the first yellow fever vaccination. This TCR derives from a young man who received the YFV17D yellow fever vaccine. The chain recombines TRBV5-1 with TRBJ2-1; no clear D gene. The CDR3: CASRPVGLRDNEQFF. CDR3 bases: TGCGCCAGTCGGCCGGTCGGGCTTAGGGACAATGAGCAGTTCTTC.